These 3 T cell receptor beta chains were all obtained from the same sample, sequenced in a study of T cells in tuberculosis. Cells were sorted from thawed PBMC rested overnight and stained with GMM-loaded CD1B tetramer, viability dye and anti-CD3. The lipid loaded on the CD1B tetramers was C32 glucose monomycolate from Rhodococcus equi. Libraries were prepared by immunoSEQ multiplex PCR; TCRdb keeps only in-frame clonotypes and omits some of them. This sample yields approximately 58,000 clones, of which roughly 87% are seen a single time; 21% belongs to the top ten. Sequenced: CD1b-GMM tetramer-negative cells sorted from PBMCs. These receptors were taken from an adult woman with latent tuberculosis.

The chain carries TRBV5-1 and TRBJ2-1; 8 bases line up with TRBD2. V lost 7 bases, J lost 6 bases, and 9 bases stayed unmatched. Germline V CDR1 and CDR2: SGHRS, YFSETQ. The CDR3 is 14 residues long. CDR3 sequence: CASDPMAGGNEQFF. As DNA, the CDR3 is TGCGCCAGCGACCCTATGGCGGGGGGCAATGAGCAGTTCTTC.

V gene TRBV27 combines with J gene TRBJ2-7, with 10 bases that match TRBD1. Germline values: CDR1 MNHEY, CDR2 SMNVEV (reference sequence). This CDR3 comprises 16 residues. Unmatched junction bases numbered 8, after V lost 4 bases and J lost 2 bases. The CDR3 bases are TGTGCCAGCAGTTCCAACCGGGACAGGGGTACCTACGAGCAGTACTTC. It codes for CASSSNRDRGTYEQYF.

This chain joins TRBV19 and TRBJ2-3; D is ambiguous. CDR1 and CDR2 (germline): LNHDA, SQIVND (reference sequence). This CDR3 has 11 amino acids. Between the trimmed V and J ends, which lost 7 bases and 6 bases, there was a span of 8 bases. The CDR3 DNA is TGTGCCAGTACCGAGGCGGATACGCAGTATTTT. This gives the protein CASTEADTQYF.